A single sample is the source of the 27 T cell receptor beta chains below, sequenced in a study of CD8+CD57+ T cells in acquired aplastic anemia (dated by TCRdb to 2016 to 2019). The sequencer was an Illumina HiSeq 2000. Genomic DNA was used as template for profiling of TCR beta VDJ combinations and CDR3 sequences. TCRdb ran its own pipeline on the public reads, namely fastp trimming at Q25 and MiXCR clone calling, and kept in-frame beta chains. Identical CDR3 proteins give one entry, which carries the most common genes and DNA. The sample records about 180,000 distinct CDR3 sequences, 40% to 50% of which are singletons. The leading ten clones occupy approximately 2.9% of the sample. Sequencing input: sorted CD4+, CD8+, or CD8+CD57+ T cells (not recorded which) from PBMCs. The receptors here all came from a human donor in good health.

The chain recombines TRBV2 with TRBJ1-4, with a weak D call TRBD1 (5 bases). V was cut by 4 bases and J by 5 bases, with 14 bases left in between. The CDR3 is 15 residues long. Germline values: CDR1 SNHLY, CDR2 FYNNEI. The CDR3 is CASSGSGGDNEKLFF. DNA of the CDR3: TGTGCCAGCAGTGGTAGCGGTGGGGACAATGAAAAACTGTTTTTT.

About this clonotype itself: Being one base from a much bigger clone, this may be a read error. The V call is TRBV11-1, the J call TRBJ2-2, with D possibly being TRBD1 (6 bases). The CDR3 consists of 17 residues. Germline V CDR1 and CDR2: SGHAT, FQDESV (reference sequence). The V end was cut by 4 bases, the J end by 5 bases, with 20 bases between. CDR3 bases: TGTGCCAGCAGCTCGACAGGTAGTGGTCTTCCGACCGGGGAGCTGTTTTTT. This encodes CASSSTGSGLPTGELFF.

The chain recombines TRBV24-1 with TRBJ2-7, with a possible D match to TRBD2 (5 bases). From germline, CDR1 is KGHDR and CDR2 SFDVKD. The length of the CDR3 is 13 residues. The V and J ends lost 5 bases and 2 bases respectively, with 9 bases between them. The CDR3, as DNA: TGTGCCACCAGTGGAACCGGGACCTACGAGCAGTACTTC. Its protein product is CATSGTGTYEQYF.

This clonotype occurred many times. J is TRBJ1-1 and V is TRBV20-1; tentative D call: TRBD1 (5 bases). The CDR3 is made up of 15 amino acids. Germline CDR1 DFQATT, CDR2 SNEGSKA (reference sequence). V lost 6 bases and J 1 base, leaving 18 bases between the germline ends. Written as DNA, the CDR3 is TGCAGTGCCGAGGGGTCCACTCAATCGAACACTGAAGCTTTCTTT. Amino acids: CSAEGSTQSNTEAFF.

As regards this clonotype: Given a much more abundant clone one base away, this may be a read error. The chain is built from TRBV12-3 or TRBV12-4 and TRBJ2-3, with 12 bases aligning to TRBD2. Trimming at V came to 7 bases and at J to 0 bases, leaving 2 bases not matched to a gene. The CDR3 loop spans 15 amino acids. The CDR3 DNA follows: TGTGCCAGCAAAACTAGCGGGGGGAGCACAGATACGCAGTATTTT. Amino acid sequence: CASKTSGGSTDTQYF.

This clonotype was found many times. The chain uses TRBV12-3 or TRBV12-4 and TRBJ1-2, with 7 nucleotides matching TRBD1. This CDR3 region has 13 residues. The J segment lost 1 base and the V segment lost 6 bases, leaving 2 bases of the junction unmatched. Written as DNA, the CDR3 is TGTGCCAGCAGCCCAGGGGGTAACTATGGCTACACCTTC. Its protein product is CASSPGGNYGYTF.

The V gene is TRBV5-4, the J gene TRBJ2-7; 13 bases fit TRBD2. CDR3 length: 15 amino acids. The germline CDR1 and CDR2 sequences are SGHNT and YYREEE (reference sequence). Trimming took 2 bases from V and 6 from J; bases not matched to a gene: 5. In nucleotides, the CDR3 is TGTGCCAGCAGCTTCGGGACTAGCGGGGTTGGCGAGCAGTACTTC. As protein: CASSFGTSGVGEQYF.

This clonotype turned up a few times. The chain has TRBV5-1 and TRBJ1-6; TRBD1 might be the D (5 bases). Trimming cost V 1 base and J 10 bases, with 9 bases left between them. The CDR3 consists of 13 residues. Per the germline V gene, CDR1 is SGHRS and CDR2 is YFSETQ. The CDR3 sequence: CASSLRDESPLHF. The CDR3 coding sequence is TGCGCCAGCAGCTTGAGGGACGAGTCACCCCTCCACTTT.

A few counts support this clonotype. V is TRBV27 and J is TRBJ1-2; 9 bases are a match to TRBD1. CDR1 and CDR2 from the germline V gene are MNHEY and SMNVEV (reference sequence). The CDR3 has 14 amino acids. J lost 6 bases, V lost 6 bases, and 8 bases had no gene match. For the CDR3, the DNA is TGTGCCAGCAGCAGAACAGGGGGCGCGGATGGCTACACCTTC. This gives the protein CASSRTGGADGYTF.

CDR3 in DNA: TGCAGCGTAGGACGAGGCGGAAACACCGGGGAGCTGTTTTTT. Its protein is CSVGRGGNTGELFF. This chain links TRBV29-1 with TRBJ2-2; D not resolved. The CDR3 is 14 amino acids. V was pared by 6 bases and J by 2 bases, with 13 bases between. Germline lookup yields CDR1 SQVTM and CDR2 ANQGSEA.

V is TRBV24-1 and J is TRBJ2-5; TRBD2 might be the D (5 bases). The CDR3 sequence is 16 residues long. Germline-derived CDR1 and CDR2 are KGHDR and SFDVKD. Deletions cut 3 bases from V and 4 bases from J, with 17 bases between. CDR3 in DNA: TGTGCCACCAGTGATCCAGGCTGCGAGGGAAGAGAGACCCAGTACTTC. Translating gives CATSDPGCEGRETQYF.

This clonotype was counted between two and nine times. This rearrangement joins TRBV6-1 to TRBJ2-6, with 9 bases identical to TRBD2. The length of the CDR3 is 18 residues. The germline gives CDR1 MNHNS, CDR2 SASEGT. The V and J ends lost 2 bases and 2 bases, in that order; junction bases with no gene match: 7. In DNA, the CDR3 is TGTGCCAGCAGTGAAAATAGCGGGAGCCGGCCTGGGGCCAACGTCCTGACTTTC. It is translated as CASSENSGSRPGANVLTF.

V usage is TRBV20-1 and J usage is TRBJ1-5; D may be TRBD1 (5 bases). This CDR3 is 17 amino acids long. Germline V lookup: CDR1 DFQATT, CDR2 SNEGSKA (reference sequence). V lost 0 bases and J 1 base, leaving 16 bases between the germline ends. CDR3: CSARESMRAGSNQPQHF. The CDR3 DNA sequence: TGCAGTGCTAGAGAGAGTATGCGGGCAGGGAGCAATCAGCCCCAGCATTTT.

Points on this clonotype: The junction and the germline gene differ at one end; a read error may be behind it. This sequence joins TRBV24-1 and TRBJ2-6; tentatively, D is TRBD1 or TRBD2 (6 bases each). Germline V lookup: CDR1 KGHDR, CDR2 SFDVKD. The CDR3 length is 13 residues. This CDR3 reads CATQHSGANVLTF. DNA of the CDR3: TGTGCCACCCAGCATTCGGGGGCTAACGTCCTGACTTTC.

On this clonotype itself: A single base separates this from a much larger clone, so it may be a read error. The chain joins TRBV11-2 to TRBJ2-3, with D possibly being TRBD1 or TRBD2 (5 bases each). In germline, CDR1 is SGHAT, CDR2 FQNNGV. This CDR3 is built from 15 residues. Trimming took 6 bases from V and 6 from J, leaving 19 bases between them. CDR3 residues: CASRMGLASADTQYF. The DNA for the CDR3 is TGTGCCAGCAGAATGGGGCTAGCATCCGCTGATACGCAGTATTTT. Based on the CDR3 plus reference TRBV11-2 and TRBJ2-3, the full variable domain is EAGVAQSPRYKIIEKRQSVAFWCNPISGHATLYWYQQILGQGPKLLIQFQNNGVVDDSQLPKDRFSAERLKGVDSTLKIQPAKLEDSAVYLCASRMGLASADTQYFGPGTRLTVL.

In its sample, this clonotype was seen many times. The V gene is TRBV2, the J gene TRBJ2-1, with 13 positions matching TRBD2. Germline-derived CDR1 and CDR2 are SNHLY and FYNNEI. This CDR3 contains 15 residues. The V and J ends lost 5 bases and 5 bases, in that order; junction bases with no gene match: 3. Written as DNA, the CDR3 is TGTGCCAGCAGTACCGGGACTAGCGGGAACAATGAGCAGTTCTTC. Residues: CASSTGTSGNNEQFF.

This clonotype was observed a handful of times. The chain joins TRBV28 to TRBJ1-5; no clear D. Germline V gives CDR1 MDHEN, CDR2 SYDVKM. CDR3 length equals 15 residues. V lost 5 bases and J lost 7, with 18 bases in between. The CDR3 DNA sequence: TGTGCCAGCAGTCCACCAGACGGACCGCGCCAGCCCCAGCATTTT. It specifies CASSPPDGPRQPQHF. The variable domain in full, with the rest retrieved from reference TRBV28 and TRBJ1-5, is DVKVTQSSRYLVKRTGEKVFLECVQDMDHENMFWYRQDPGLGLRLIYFSYDVKMKEKGDIPEGYSVSREKKERFSLILESASTNQTSMYLCASSPPDGPRQPQHFGDGTRLSIL.

This clonotype was observed once. This may come from a read error, since a much larger clone is one base off. The chain is built from TRBV6-1 and TRBJ2-7; no clear D. Germline CDR1 reads MNHNS; CDR2 reads SASEGT. The V and J ends lost 0 bases and 1 base respectively, with 13 bases between them. The CDR3 length is 16 residues. CDR3 sequence: CASSEAVTPRSYEQYF. The CDR3 DNA follows: TGTGCCAGCAGTGAAGCGGTGACCCCTCGATCCTACGAGCAGTACTTC.

This clonotype has a count of ten or more. The V gene is TRBV6-1, the J gene TRBJ1-2; D ambiguous. Germline V gene lookup returns CDR1 MNHNS and CDR2 SASEGT. The CDR3 loop spans 15 amino acids. V lost 6 bases and J lost 2, with 16 bases in between. The CDR3 here is CASRDLPLENYGYTF. CDR3 DNA: TGTGCCAGCAGGGACTTACCCCTGGAGAACTATGGCTACACCTTC.

This clonotype was detected only a few times. The chain employs TRBV4-2 and TRBJ1-1; D is undetermined. Looked up from germline, CDR1 is LGHNA and CDR2 is YNFKEQ. Trimming removed 4 bases at V and 0 bases at J, with 9 bases between. The CDR3 length is 14 residues. CDR3 residues: CASSPRLLNTEAFF. The CDR3 nucleotides are TGTGCCAGCAGCCCTAGGCTCCTGAACACTGAAGCTTTCTTT.

This clonotype occurred a few times. J is TRBJ1-2 and V is TRBV5-1; TRBD1 aligns across 9 bases. This CDR3 contains 14 residues. Germline lookup yields CDR1 SGHRS and CDR2 YFSETQ. The trim removed 3 bases at V and 4 bases at J, leaving 4 bases unmatched. The CDR3 reads CASSWEQGAYGYTF. Here the CDR3 DNA reads TGCGCCAGCAGCTGGGAACAGGGGGCCTATGGCTACACCTTC.

In this sample, this clonotype turned up a few times. The chain combines TRBV6-1 with TRBJ1-5, with 11 bases aligning to TRBD1. Germline-derived CDR1 and CDR2 are MNHNS and SASEGT. The junction had 7 bases not matched to a gene; V was cut back by 6 bases and J by 3 bases. There are 16 residues in the CDR3. The CDR3 DNA reads as TGTGCCAGCAGCCCCGGACAGGGGGCGATCAATCAGCCCCAGCATTTT. Its protein product is CASSPGQGAINQPQHF.

This clonotype was seen ten or more times. The gene calls are TRBV7-6 and TRBJ1-2; unclear D gene. V shed 3 bases and J shed 4 bases, with 9 bases lying between them. Germline V gene sequence: CDR1 SGHVS, CDR2 FNYEAQ. This CDR3 spans 13 amino acids. CDR3 loop: CASSFDPGYGYTF. DNA for the CDR3: TGTGCCAGCAGCTTTGACCCAGGCTATGGCTACACCTTC. Full variable domain (outside the CDR3, taken from reference TRBV7-6 and TRBJ1-2): GAGVSQSPRYKVTKRGQDVALRCDPISGHVSLYWYRQALGQGPEFLTYFNYEAQQDKSGLPNDRFSAERPEGSISTLTIQRTEQRDSAMYRCASSFDPGYGYTFGSGTRLTVV.

This chain connects TRBV24-1 to TRBJ1-1, with D tentatively TRBD1 (6 bases). The CDR3 covers 11 residues. Between the trimmed V and J ends, which lost 4 bases and 8 bases, there was a span of 7 bases. CDR1 is KGHDR and CDR2 is SFDVKD in the germline V gene. DNA of the CDR3: TGTGCCACCAGTGAGGGGGGCGAAGCTTTCTTT. Translation: CATSEGGEAFF.

This clonotype was detected many times. The genes are TRBV7-9 and TRBJ1-5; no definite D call. V lost 5 bases to trimming and J lost 4 bases, with 6 bases between them. The length of the CDR3 is 12 residues. Germline V gene data show CDR1 as SEHNR and CDR2 as FQNEAQ (reference sequence). DNA for the CDR3: TGTGCCAGCAGCCGAAATAATCAGCCCCAGCATTTT. Protein: CASSRNNQPQHF.

The chain links TRBV20-1 to TRBJ2-7, with 13 positions matching TRBD2. Germline V gene data show CDR1 as DFQATT and CDR2 as SNEGSKA (reference sequence). CDR3 length equals 14 residues. Unmatched junction bases numbered 2, after V lost 3 bases and J lost 3 bases. CDR3 in amino acids: CSASGTSGIYEQYF. The CDR3 DNA sequence: TGCAGTGCTAGTGGGACTAGCGGGATCTACGAGCAGTACTTC.

The V and J genes are TRBV27 and TRBJ2-7; 10 bases agree with TRBD1. The CDR3 length is 16 residues. CDR1 is MNHEY and CDR2 is SMNVEV in the germline V gene (reference sequence). The V gene end was trimmed by 5 bases and the J gene end by 5 bases; junction bases not matched to a gene: 12. Here the CDR3 DNA reads TGTGCCAGCAGTCTCAGCCGGGACAGGGGCGGTGACGAGCAGTACTTC. Its translation is CASSLSRDRGGDEQYF.